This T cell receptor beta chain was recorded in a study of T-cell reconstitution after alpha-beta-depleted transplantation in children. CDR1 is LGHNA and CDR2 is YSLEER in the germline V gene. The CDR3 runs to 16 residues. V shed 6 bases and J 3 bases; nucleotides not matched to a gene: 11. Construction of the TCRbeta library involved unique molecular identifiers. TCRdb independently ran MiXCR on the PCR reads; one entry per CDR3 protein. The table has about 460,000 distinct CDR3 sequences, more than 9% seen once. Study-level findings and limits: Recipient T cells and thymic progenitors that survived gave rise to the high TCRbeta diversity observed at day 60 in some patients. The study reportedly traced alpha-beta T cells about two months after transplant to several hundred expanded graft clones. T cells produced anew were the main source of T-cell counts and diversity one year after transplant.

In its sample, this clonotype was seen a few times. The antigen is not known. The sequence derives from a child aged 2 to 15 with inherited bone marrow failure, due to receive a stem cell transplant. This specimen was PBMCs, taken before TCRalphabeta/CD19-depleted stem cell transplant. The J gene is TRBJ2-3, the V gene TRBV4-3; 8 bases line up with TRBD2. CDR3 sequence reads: CASSSHHAGGTDTQYF. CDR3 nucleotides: TGCGCCAGCAGTTCGCACCACGCGGGAGGAACAGATACGCAGTATTTT.